This TCR beta chain was sequenced during a study of patients and donors after allogeneic stem cell transplantation. This clonotype was observed a handful of times. TCRdb independently ran MiXCR on the RT-PCR reads; one entry per CDR3 protein. The sample lists more than 850,000 distinct CDR3 sequences, more than 15% seen once, with approximately 5.9% in the top ten. Germline CDR1 is SGHRS and CDR2 is YFSETQ. The CDR3 covers 12 residues. With 1 base removed from V and 7 bases from J, the gap between germline ends came to 7 bases. Sequencing input: blood, either unsorted or a sorted T cell fraction (not recorded which). This sequence originates from a human donor who was either an allogeneic HSCT recipient or a stem cell or donor lymphocyte infusion donor (not recorded which). It is not recorded whose cells these are; they may come from a transplant donor. J is TRBJ2-3 and V is TRBV5-1; D remains unclear. The CDR3 sequence is CASSLPGYTQYF. CDR3 DNA: TGCGCCAGCAGCTTGCCTGGATATACGCAGTATTTT.